The text below deals with one T cell receptor beta chain. The target antigen is unknown. Using a J-beta primer mix together with a sample-barcoded 5' primer, a second PCR was run for roughly 6 to 12 cycles. TCRdb reprocessed the 5' RACE reads with MiXCR, giving one entry per CDR3 protein. This table has over 1,500,000 distinct CDR3 sequences, 35% to 50% appearing once. This specimen comes from a study of blood T cells in healthy people across ages. Overall study findings and caveats: The unknown donor CMV status may have confounded expanded clonotype changes. The authors considered diversity estimates from one million T cells to be underestimates.

CDR3 size: 16 residues. V lost 4 bases to trimming and J lost 8 bases, with 20 bases between them. Germline V gene lookup returns CDR1 KGHDR and CDR2 SFDVKD. Each donor supplied around 9.6 milliliters of peripheral blood. Total RNA extraction produced at least 5.5 micrograms (per sample) for the study. The sequence was collected from a human donor in good health. The sample consisted of blood. The J gene is TRBJ2-1, the V gene TRBV24-1; D might be TRBD1 or TRBD2, each matching 5 bases. The CDR3 bases are TGTGCCACCAGTGAAGCCGGGACCCAACGTACGGATGAGCAGTTCTTC. Its protein is CATSEAGTQRTDEQFF.